This entry lists 15 T cell receptor beta chains sequenced from one sample in a study of T cells in Graves' hyperthyroidism and ophthalmopathy. The source material, RNA transcripts, was used to amplify TCR beta CDR3 regions. Using the HTBI primer set, a first-round RT-PCR was run on the TCR CDR3. MiXCR, applied by TCRdb to the multiplex PCR reads, yields one record per CDR3 protein. The table has 500,000 to 750,000 distinct CDR3 sequences, roughly 14% seen once. The sequenced sample consisted of blood. These receptors were obtained from a woman aged 25 to 45 with Graves' hyperthyroidism.

The J gene is TRBJ2-5, the V gene TRBV27; 11 nucleotides agree with TRBD1. The CDR3 contains 16 residues. The germline CDR1 and CDR2 sequences are MNHEY and SMNVEV (reference sequence). Trimming took 7 bases from V and 5 from J; bases not matched to a gene: 12. CDR3 sequence (DNA): TGTGCCAGCACCCCGTTTGGGACAGGGGGTTCGGAGACCCAGTACTTC. It codes for CASTPFGTGGSETQYF.

This clonotype has ten or more counts. This chain uses TRBV20-1 with TRBJ2-1; TRBD1 matches 7 bases. The V gene end was trimmed by 6 bases and the J gene end by 3 bases; junction bases not matched to a gene: 11. Germline V gene data show CDR1 as DFQATT and CDR2 as SNEGSKA (reference sequence). The CDR3 has 15 amino acids. CDR3 region: CSAHPTGQIYNEQFF. The CDR3 DNA follows: TGCAGTGCCCATCCGACGGGACAGATCTACAATGAGCAGTTCTTC.

This clonotype was picked up a small number of times. A read error is possible here, since a much larger clone lies one base away. The chain combines TRBV28 with TRBJ1-1; D remains ambiguous. The germline V and J ends were trimmed by 6 bases and 4 bases, with 12 bases remaining between them. CDR1 is MDHEN, CDR2 SYDVKM, per germline. This CDR3 has 13 residues. In DNA form, the CDR3 reads TGTGCCAGCAGCGTGGTTGCGGGCACTGAAGCTTTCTTT. It translates to CASSVVAGTEAFF.

This clonotype was seen a few times. The chain employs TRBV20-1 and TRBJ1-2; D is unresolved. This CDR3 comprises 12 residues. Trimming pared 1 base from V and 5 bases from J, leaving 8 bases between. Germline V lookup: CDR1 DFQATT, CDR2 SNEGSKA (reference sequence). The CDR3 loop reads CSARVAEYGYTF. CDR3 bases: TGCAGTGCTAGAGTCGCAGAATATGGCTACACCTTC.

The V call is TRBV7-2, the J call TRBJ2-7; TRBD2 matches at 8 bases. CDR1 is SGHTA and CDR2 is FQGNSA in the germline V gene. The CDR3 extends over 14 amino acids. J was trimmed by 6 bases and V by 4 bases; bases with no gene match: 8. The CDR3 DNA reads TGTGCCAGCAGCTCCCGCGGGGCGGGAGGCGAGCAGTACTTC. This codes for CASSSRGAGGEQYF.

This clonotype was counted many times. J is TRBJ2-1 and V is TRBV6-2 or TRBV6-3; D is possibly TRBD1 (5 bases). The CDR3 extends over 13 amino acids. The V end was cut by 8 bases, the J end by 5 bases, with 13 bases between. The V gene's germline CDR1 is MNHEY and CDR2 SVGEGT. The CDR3 is CASGIQADNEQFF. CDR3 in DNA: TGTGCCAGCGGGATACAGGCTGACAATGAGCAGTTCTTC.

This clonotype was detected many times. This chain joins TRBV20-1 and TRBJ1-5; D is undetermined. The CDR3 runs 12 residues. Germline V CDR1 and CDR2: DFQATT, SNEGSKA (reference sequence). The germline V and J ends were trimmed by 3 bases and 10 bases, with 13 bases remaining between them. For the CDR3, the DNA is TGCAGTGCTAGGGACGGCAGCCGACCCCAGCATTTT. Its translation: CSARDGSRPQHF.

J is TRBJ1-2 and V is TRBV4-2; 9 bases are a match to TRBD1. Germline V gene data show CDR1 as LGHNA and CDR2 as YNFKEQ. The CDR3 is 16 residues long. With V trimmed by 0 bases and J by 5 bases, 7 bases remained unmatched. As DNA, the CDR3 is TGTGCCAGCAGCCAAGATTCCACAGACAGGGGGTATGGCTACACCTTC. Protein sequence: CASSQDSTDRGYGYTF.

The J gene is TRBJ2-5, the V gene TRBV7-9, with 13 bases matching TRBD2. Germline V lookup: CDR1 SEHNR, CDR2 FQNEAQ (reference sequence). There are 15 residues in the CDR3. Germline trimming cut 5 bases from V and 5 bases from J; bases unmatched to any gene: 5. Here the CDR3 reads CASSRGLAGLETQYF. Here the CDR3 DNA reads TGTGCCAGCAGCCGGGGACTAGCGGGACTGGAGACCCAGTACTTC.

This clonotype was recorded at least ten times. The chain carries TRBV4-1 and TRBJ1-1; D ambiguous. The germline V gene encodes CDR1 MGHRA and CDR2 YSYEKL. CDR3 size: 13 residues. Trimming stripped 6 bases from V and 4 bases from J, with 12 bases between. CDR3 bases: TGCGCCAGCAGACTCGCGGAACTCACTGAAGCTTTCTTT. Amino acid sequence: CASRLAELTEAFF.

This clonotype appeared many times. The chain couples TRBV28 to TRBJ2-2, with TRBD2 matching over 12 bases. The V segment lost 6 bases and the J segment 7 bases; nucleotides outside the gene matches: 9. This CDR3 spans 16 amino acids. Looked up from germline, CDR1 is MDHEN and CDR2 is SYDVKM. This CDR3 reads CASRKTSGRINGELFF. The CDR3 nucleotides read TGTGCCAGCAGAAAGACTAGCGGGAGAATTAACGGGGAGCTGTTTTTT.

There are many counts of this clonotype. The chain links TRBV6-1 to TRBJ1-1; 8 nucleotides match TRBD1. Germline V gene sequence: CDR1 MNHNS, CDR2 SASEGT. This CDR3 is built from 14 residues. J was trimmed by 3 bases and V by 1 base; bases with no gene match: 1. The CDR3 is CASSEDRGYTEAFF. In nucleotides, the CDR3 is TGTGCCAGCAGTGAAGACAGGGGGTACACTGAAGCTTTCTTT.

The chain has TRBV3-1 and TRBJ2-7, with D unresolved. The V gene's germline CDR1 is LGHDT and CDR2 YNNKEL (reference sequence). The CDR3 spans 11 residues. V gave up 3 bases and J gave up 5 bases, with 5 bases separating them. CDR3 DNA: TGTGCCAGCAGCCAGTCCAACGAGCAGTACTTC. Translated, it gives CASSQSNEQYF.

This clonotype was seen ten or more times. The chain links TRBV3-1 to TRBJ1-5; 8 bases are a match to TRBD1. Germline CDR1 and CDR2: LGHDT and YNNKEL (reference sequence). Trimming cost V 3 bases and J 5 bases; bases outside gene matches: 3. The CDR3 loop spans 14 amino acids. The CDR3 bases are TGTGCCAGCAGCCAGGGGACAGGCCATCAGCCCCAGCATTTT. It yields the protein CASSQGTGHQPQHF.

This clonotype was recorded at least ten times. The chain couples TRBV15 to TRBJ2-3; the D is unclear. Germline loops: CDR1 LNHNV, CDR2 YYDKDF (reference sequence). This CDR3 contains 12 residues. V lost 1 base, J lost 6 bases, and 5 bases lay in between. This chain's CDR3 is CATSRVEDTQYF. The CDR3 DNA reads as TGTGCCACCAGCAGAGTAGAGGATACGCAGTATTTT.